These T cell receptor beta chains were read from a single sample in a study of blood T cell repertoires in COVID-19. Produced via immunoSEQ multiplex PCR; TCRdb's table is partial and in-frame only. The sample lists 150,000 to 200,000 clones; roughly 80% were seen once. The source material was peripheral blood. These TCRs come from a man between 65 and 85 years old with acute or convalescent COVID-19. Both conserved end residues are part of each CDR3. Each record gives: CDR3 length, clone size, V gene, J gene, D gene, CDR3 protein, CDR3 DNA. The D gene is left open where the match is weak. Expanded clones get a size class; other rows say once, few or many, or leave the size out.

cdr3_length: 16
clone_size: .
v_call: TRBV6-5
j_call: TRBJ1-1
d_call: .
cdr3_aa: CASSYSSRVVYTEAFF
cdr3_nt: TGTGCCAGCAGTTACTCGAGTCGTGTGGTGTACACTGAAGCTTTCTTT

cdr3_length: 16
clone_size: .
v_call: TRBV19
j_call: TRBJ1-1
d_call: TRBD1
cdr3_aa: CASSIDWGTGDTEAFF
cdr3_nt: TGTGCCAGTAGTATAGATTGGGGAACAGGGGACACTGAAGCTTTCTTT

cdr3_length: 15
clone_size: .
v_call: TRBV5-4
j_call: TRBJ2-7
d_call: TRBD1
cdr3_aa: CASSRTGQSSYEQYF
cdr3_nt: TGTGCCAGCAGCAGAACGGGACAGTCATCCTACGAGCAGTACTTC

cdr3_length: 14
clone_size: .
v_call: TRBV7-2
j_call: TRBJ2-7
d_call: .
cdr3_aa: CASSPDTPSYEQYF
cdr3_nt: TGTGCCAGCAGCCCGGACACCCCGTCCTACGAGCAGTACTTC

cdr3_length: 14
clone_size: .
v_call: TRBV4-1
j_call: TRBJ2-3
d_call: .
cdr3_aa: CASSQVTATDTQYF
cdr3_nt: TGCGCCAGCAGCCAAGTCACCGCGACAGATACGCAGTATTTT

cdr3_length: 16
clone_size: .
v_call: TRBV5-8
j_call: TRBJ2-5
d_call: .
cdr3_aa: CASSLGTTGGQETQYF
cdr3_nt: TGTGCCAGCAGCTTGGGAACGACAGGTGGACAAGAGACCCAGTACTTC

cdr3_length: 15
clone_size: .
v_call: TRBV5-1
j_call: TRBJ2-1
d_call: .
cdr3_aa: CASSLGGASYNEQFF
cdr3_nt: TGCGCCAGCAGCTTGGGCGGGGCCTCCTACAATGAGCAGTTCTTC

cdr3_length: 14
clone_size: .
v_call: TRBV30
j_call: TRBJ2-2
d_call: .
cdr3_aa: CAWSALLTTGELFF
cdr3_nt: TGTGCCTGGAGCGCCCTACTCACCACCGGGGAGCTGTTTTTT

cdr3_length: 15
clone_size: few
v_call: TRBV28
j_call: TRBJ2-7
d_call: TRBD1
cdr3_aa: CASTPLGQGLKEQYF
cdr3_nt: TGTGCCAGCACCCCCTTGGGACAGGGATTGAAGGAGCAGTACTTC

cdr3_length: 15
clone_size: .
v_call: TRBV27
j_call: TRBJ2-3
d_call: TRBD2
cdr3_aa: CASNLSGSRGDTQYF
cdr3_nt: TGTGCCAGCAACCTTAGCGGGAGTAGGGGAGATACGCAGTATTTT

cdr3_length: 16
clone_size: .
v_call: TRBV28
j_call: TRBJ1-4
d_call: .
cdr3_aa: CASSFGVGQSLEKLFF
cdr3_nt: TGTGCCAGCAGTTTTGGGGTCGGACAGAGCCTTGAAAAACTGTTTTTT

cdr3_length: 13
clone_size: .
v_call: TRBV7-9
j_call: TRBJ1-5
d_call: .
cdr3_aa: CASSFAPGQPQHF
cdr3_nt: TGTGCCAGCAGCTTTGCCCCGGGGCAGCCCCAGCATTTT

cdr3_length: 15
clone_size: .
v_call: TRBV7-2
j_call: TRBJ2-6
d_call: .
cdr3_aa: CASSLDSSGANVLTF
cdr3_nt: TGTGCCAGCAGCTTAGACAGCTCTGGGGCCAACGTCCTGACTTTC

cdr3_length: 19
clone_size: .
v_call: TRBV19
j_call: TRBJ1-3
d_call: .
cdr3_aa: CASTPREYSGLNSGNTIYF
cdr3_nt: TGTGCCAGTACCCCTCGGGAATACTCCGGCTTGAACTCTGGAAACACCATATATTTT

cdr3_length: 14
clone_size: many
v_call: TRBV5-1
j_call: TRBJ1-1
d_call: .
cdr3_aa: CASREALGNTEAFF
cdr3_nt: TGCGCCAGCAGGGAGGCCTTGGGGAACACTGAAGCTTTCTTT

cdr3_length: 15
clone_size: .
v_call: TRBV3-1/TRBV3-2
j_call: TRBJ2-7
d_call: TRBD2
cdr3_aa: CASTPSGGAPYEQYF
cdr3_nt: TGTGCCAGCACCCCTAGCGGGGGCGCTCCCTACGAGCAGTACTTC

cdr3_length: 14
clone_size: .
v_call: TRBV6-1
j_call: TRBJ2-5
d_call: TRBD2
cdr3_aa: CASVENGRIETQYF
cdr3_nt: TGTGCCAGCGTGGAGAACGGGAGGATAGAGACCCAGTACTTC

cdr3_length: 16
clone_size: .
v_call: TRBV11-2
j_call: TRBJ2-3
d_call: TRBD2
cdr3_aa: CASSPRTSGGTNTQYF
cdr3_nt: TGTGCCAGCAGCCCGCGGACTAGCGGGGGGACTAATACGCAGTATTTT

cdr3_length: 12
clone_size: .
v_call: TRBV7-9
j_call: TRBJ2-5
d_call: .
cdr3_aa: CASSFTAETQYF
cdr3_nt: TGTGCCAGCAGCTTCACTGCAGAGACCCAGTACTTC

cdr3_length: 14
clone_size: few
v_call: TRBV19
j_call: TRBJ2-2
d_call: .
cdr3_aa: CASSMGDSGGELFF
cdr3_nt: TGTGCCAGTAGTATGGGCGACAGTGGCGGGGAGCTGTTTTTT

cdr3_length: 14
clone_size: .
v_call: TRBV28
j_call: TRBJ1-2
d_call: TRBD1
cdr3_aa: CASSPPDRDHGYTF
cdr3_nt: TGTGCCAGCAGTCCCCCAGACAGGGACCATGGCTACACCTTC

cdr3_length: 13
clone_size: .
v_call: TRBV18
j_call: TRBJ2-5
d_call: .
cdr3_aa: CASASTGQETQYF
cdr3_nt: TGTGCCAGCGCATCGACGGGGCAAGAGACCCAGTACTTC

cdr3_length: 16
clone_size: .
v_call: TRBV27
j_call: TRBJ2-2
d_call: .
cdr3_aa: CASRITGSFSTGELFF
cdr3_nt: TGTGCCAGTCGAATTACGGGGTCCTTCTCCACCGGGGAGCTGTTTTTT

cdr3_length: 15
clone_size: .
v_call: TRBV9
j_call: TRBJ1-3
d_call: .
cdr3_aa: CASSVGGGPGNTIYF
cdr3_nt: TGTGCCAGCAGCGTAGGAGGAGGGCCCGGAAACACCATATATTTT